This TCR beta chain was captured in a study of T-cell reconstitution after alpha-beta-depleted transplantation in children. Unique molecular identifiers were used in preparing the TCRbeta library. TCRdb re-analysed the PCR reads in MiXCR, keeping a single row per CDR3 protein. The data show fewer than 120,000 distinct CDR3 sequences, about a tenth seen once. The CDR3 extends over 16 amino acids. The germline CDR1 and CDR2 sequences are SGHRS and YFSETQ. The junction had 12 bases not matched to a gene; V was cut back by 5 bases and J by 7 bases. Many counts were recorded for this clonotype. The sequence was obtained from a human donor who donated a stem cell graft to a child with acute lymphoblastic leukemia. The sequences come from PBMCs from the stem cell graft donor, collected from the stem cell graft. The J gene is TRBJ2-1, the V gene TRBV5-1; 10 bases are shared with TRBD2. Here the CDR3 DNA reads TGCGCCAGCAGTTCACGAGCGGGGGGGCCGAGGAATGAGCAGTTCTTC. Translated: CASSSRAGGPRNEQFF.